This T cell receptor (beta chain) derives from a study of blood T cell repertoires in COVID-19 (dated by TCRdb to 2020 to 2021). Study-level background: The collaborator samples originated in the United States, Italy and Spain and spanned the acute and convalescent phases of COVID-19. The prospective study material was composed of cDNA or gDNA derived from T cells, B-cell-depleted T cells, or PBMCs. Nearly every sample came with metadata listing a de-identified subject ID, COVID-19 status, age in years and sex. The dataset comprised deeply sampled blood TCRbeta repertoires from subjects exposed to, actively infected with, or recovered from COVID-19. The repertoires were released in a freely available public database meant as a resource for research on the immune response to SARS-CoV-2. Where available, HLA class I and class II types were obtained from metadata supplied by the sample provider rather than from assay-based typing. The samples were drawn from the first 160 participants of the ongoing ImmuneRACE study and from 1,254 subjects provided by 6 global collaborators. Summary of the overall study and its limitations: The amount of clinical and demographic metadata varied by source and participant and was provided uncurated.

The collaborating institutions used their own protocols to collect whole blood in K2EDTA tubes. For TCRbeta analysis, collaborator samples were shipped as frozen whole blood, as isolated PBMCs, or as DNA extracted from either sample type. Comments on this clone: It lacks a known antigen. Base quality data are lacking; no much larger clone is found one base away.

The immunoSEQ Assay, a bias-controlled multiplex PCR, was used to amplify TCRbeta CDR3 regions from genomic DNA. The source study handled its data this way. Nucleated cell counts per sample were estimated from amplification of reference gene primers within the assay. To quantify the absolute abundance of each unique TCRbeta CDR3 rearrangement, sequence reads were collapsed and filtered. For each sample, productive Simpson clonality was calculated by taking the square root of Simpson's diversity index across productive rearrangements. The clones in this table, taken by TCRdb from immuneACCESS, are in-frame only. Not every clone is retained; where verified, under half of the shortfall comes from an unresolved V gene, and the cause of the rest is unknown. Clone size and the V and J calls come from that table; the DNA yielded D and trimming. A total of 55,000 to 75,000 clones appear in this sample, about 79% of them only once. The leading ten clones occupy roughly 27% of the sample.

Looking up the germline V gene (reference sequence) yields CDR1 SGHKS and CDR2 YYEKEE. The CDR3 runs 18 amino acids, cysteine and phenylalanine included. The DNA shown is the 54-base CDR3, in frame from base 1. V and J are trimmed by 0 bases and 0 bases, and the gene matches miss 8 bases of the junction. The chain couples TRBV5-5 to TRBJ2-5, and 10 junction bases match TRBD1. The sequence was collected from a man aged 65-85 years with acute or convalescent COVID-19. The sample comprised peripheral blood. CDR3 protein: CASSLALRGQGNQETQYF. The sequence in DNA is TGTGCCAGCAGCTTGGCCTTAAGGGGACAGGGGAACCAAGAGACCCAGTACTTC.